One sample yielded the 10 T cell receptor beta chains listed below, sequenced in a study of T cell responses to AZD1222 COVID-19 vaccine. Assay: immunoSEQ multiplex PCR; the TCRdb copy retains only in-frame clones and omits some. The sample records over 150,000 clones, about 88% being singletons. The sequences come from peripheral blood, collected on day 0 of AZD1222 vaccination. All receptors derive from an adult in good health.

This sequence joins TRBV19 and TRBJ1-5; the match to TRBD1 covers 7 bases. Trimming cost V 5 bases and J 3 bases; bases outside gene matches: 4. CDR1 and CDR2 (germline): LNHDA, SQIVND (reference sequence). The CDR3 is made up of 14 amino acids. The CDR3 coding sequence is TGTGCCAGTAGTTCAGACAGGGCCAATCAGCCCCAGCATTTT. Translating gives CASSSDRANQPQHF. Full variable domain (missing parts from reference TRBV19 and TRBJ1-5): DGGITQSPKYLFRKEGQNVTLSCEQNLNHDAMYWYRQDPGQGLRLIYYSQIVNDFQKGDIAEGYSVSREKKESFPLTVTSAQKNPTAFYLCASSSDRANQPQHFGDGTRLSIL.

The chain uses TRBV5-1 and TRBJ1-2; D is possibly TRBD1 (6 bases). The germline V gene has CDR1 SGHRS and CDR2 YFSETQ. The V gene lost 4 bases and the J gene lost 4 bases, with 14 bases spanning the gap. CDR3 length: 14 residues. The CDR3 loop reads CASSHEGGGYGYTF. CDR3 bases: TGCGCCAGCAGCCACGAGGGAGGGGGCTATGGCTACACCTTC.

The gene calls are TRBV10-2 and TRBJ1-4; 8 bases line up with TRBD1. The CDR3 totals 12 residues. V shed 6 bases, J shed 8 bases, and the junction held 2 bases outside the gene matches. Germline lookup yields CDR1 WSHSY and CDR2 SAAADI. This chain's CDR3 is CASRQGEEKLFF. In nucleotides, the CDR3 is TGCGCCAGCAGACAGGGGGAGGAAAAACTGTTTTTT.

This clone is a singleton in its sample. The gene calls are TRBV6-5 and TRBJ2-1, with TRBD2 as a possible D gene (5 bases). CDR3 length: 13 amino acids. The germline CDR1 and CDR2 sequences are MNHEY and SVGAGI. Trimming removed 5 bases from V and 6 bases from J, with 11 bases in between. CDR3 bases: TGTGCCAGCAGTACCGGGGTTCTCAATGAGCAGTTCTTC. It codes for CASSTGVLNEQFF.

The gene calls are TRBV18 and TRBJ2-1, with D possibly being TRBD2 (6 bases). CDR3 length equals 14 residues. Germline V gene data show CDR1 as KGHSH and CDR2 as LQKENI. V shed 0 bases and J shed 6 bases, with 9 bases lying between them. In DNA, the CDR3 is TGTGCCAGCTCACCACCTCTAGCGTTCAATGAGCAGTTCTTC. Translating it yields CASSPPLAFNEQFF.

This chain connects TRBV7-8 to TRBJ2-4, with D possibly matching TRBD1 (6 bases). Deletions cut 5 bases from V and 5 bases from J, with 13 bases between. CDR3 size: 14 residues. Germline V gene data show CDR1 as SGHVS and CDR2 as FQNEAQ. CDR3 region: CASSLGNRENIQYF. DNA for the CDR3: TGTGCCAGCAGCCTAGGCAACAGGGAAAACATTCAGTACTTC.

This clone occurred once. The CDR3 DNA sequence: TGTGCCAGTAGTTCCCCCCGGACAGGACGTCGGGAGACCCAGTACTTC. Its protein product is CASSSPRTGRRETQYF. The chain recombines TRBV19 with TRBJ2-5, with 7 nucleotides matching TRBD1. Trimming took 5 bases from V and 5 from J; bases not matched to a gene: 14. The CDR3 is 16 amino acids. From germline, CDR1 is LNHDA and CDR2 SQIVND (reference sequence).

CDR3 coding DNA: TGTGCCAGCTCACGGGGGGCCCAGGAGACCCAGTACTTC. This sequence encodes CASSRGAQETQYF. The V gene is TRBV18, the J gene TRBJ2-5; D possibly uses TRBD1 or TRBD2 (6 bases each). The CDR3 has 13 amino acids. Between the trimmed V and J ends, which lost 4 bases and 5 bases, there was a span of 11 bases. Germline V gene data show CDR1 as KGHSH and CDR2 as LQKENI.

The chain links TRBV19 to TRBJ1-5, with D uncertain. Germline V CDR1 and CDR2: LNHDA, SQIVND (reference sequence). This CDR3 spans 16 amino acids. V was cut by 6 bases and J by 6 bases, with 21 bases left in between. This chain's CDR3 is CASSDYTSGTGQPQHF. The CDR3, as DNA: TGTGCCAGTAGCGACTATACTTCAGGAACGGGTCAGCCCCAGCATTTT.

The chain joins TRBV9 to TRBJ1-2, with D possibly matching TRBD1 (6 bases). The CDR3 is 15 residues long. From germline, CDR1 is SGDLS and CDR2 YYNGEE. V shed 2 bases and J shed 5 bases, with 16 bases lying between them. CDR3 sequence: CASSVGWEGTYGYTF. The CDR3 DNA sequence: TGTGCCAGCAGCGTCGGGTGGGAAGGGACATATGGCTACACCTTC. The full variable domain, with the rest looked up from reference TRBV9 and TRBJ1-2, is DSGVTQTPKHLITATGQRVTLRCSPRSGDLSVYWYQQSLDQGLQFLIQYYNGEERAKGNILERFSAQQFPDLHSELNLSSLELGDSALYFCASSVGWEGTYGYTFGSGTRLTVV.